The rows below give T cell receptor beta chains drawn from one sample of a study of T cell responses to AZD1222 COVID-19 vaccine. Profiled with immunoSEQ multiplex PCR; TCRdb holds only in-frame clones, not every one. The sample lists more than 95,000 clones, roughly 84% occurring once. The sequencing used peripheral blood, collected on day 0 of AZD1222 vaccination. Receptors were obtained from an adult in good health. Each CDR3 is given with its conserved first and last residue. D genes are given only for firm matches. Clone size, where shown, is once, few, many, or a class for clones that have expanded.

d_call	v_call	clone_size	cdr3_length	j_call	cdr3_nt	cdr3_aa
-	TRBV3-1/TRBV3-2	-	16	TRBJ1-2	TGTGCCAGCAGCCAAGCCACTAGGCCACTGCATTCGGGCTACACCTTC	CASSQATRPLHSGYTF
TRBD2	TRBV6-5	-	15	TRBJ2-1	TGTGCCAGCAGTCCCCGGGAGGGGTCCTACAATGAGCAGTTCTTC	CASSPREGSYNEQFF
TRBD1	TRBV19	-	18	TRBJ1-5	TGTGCCAGTAGTGCCCCCGGGACAGGGTTTTATAGCAATCAGCCCCAGCATTTT	CASSAPGTGFYSNQPQHF
TRBD1	TRBV6-4	-	13	TRBJ1-2	TGTGCCAGCAGCCAGGGGGGATTCTATGGCTACACCTTC	CASSQGGFYGYTF
-	TRBV28	-	12	TRBJ2-7	TGTGCCAGCCACAGTTTTCGACACGAGCAGTACTTC	CASHSFRHEQYF
-	TRBV5-6	-	13	TRBJ2-1	TGTGCCAGCAGCCCCCCGTCGGGCAATGAGCAGTTCTTC	CASSPPSGNEQFF
-	TRBV5-1	-	17	TRBJ1-2	TGCGCCACCACCGCGCGGGGGCTCGAACCGACTAACTATGGCTACACCTTC	CATTARGLEPTNYGYTF
-	TRBV18	-	16	TRBJ1-5	TGTGCCAGCTCACCAACATTCGGGGTGGGCAATCAGCCCCAGCATTTT	CASSPTFGVGNQPQHF
TRBD2	TRBV5-1	-	14	TRBJ2-3	TGCGCCAGCAGCTTAGGGACTAACACAGATACGCAGTATTTT	CASSLGTNTDTQYF
TRBD2	TRBV28	-	14	TRBJ2-7	TGTGCCAGTCTAAAAGCGGGAGGGAGGAACGAGCAGTACTTC	CASLKAGGRNEQYF
-	TRBV21-1	-	14	TRBJ1-1	TGTGCCAGCAGCATAGAGGACCAGGGGCATGAAGCTTTCTTT	CASSIEDQGHEAFF
-	TRBV4-2	few	16	TRBJ2-3	TGTGCCAGCAGCCAGAAGGGGGACTCCTACCGAGATACGCAGTATTTT	CASSQKGDSYRDTQYF
-	TRBV29-1	-	11	TRBJ2-5	TGCAGCGGACTAGAACAAGAGACCCAGTACTTC	CSGLEQETQYF
-	TRBV9	-	17	TRBJ1-2	TGTGCCAGCAGCGATAGCTTGGGGACAATCCTTAACTATGGCTACACCTTC	CASSDSLGTILNYGYTF
-	TRBV4-2	-	15	TRBJ1-1	TGTGCCAGCAGCCAAGACAAGCAGTGGGGCACTGAAGCTTTCTTT	CASSQDKQWGTEAFF
TRBD1	TRBV5-1	-	14	TRBJ2-7	TGCGCCAGCAGCGGGACAGGGAGTGTCCACGAGCAGTACTTC	CASSGTGSVHEQYF
-	TRBV2	once	13	TRBJ1-1	TGTGCCAGCAGTCAACAGGGAGGCACTGAAGCTTTCTTT	CASSQQGGTEAFF
TRBD1	TRBV5-4	few	14	TRBJ1-4	TGTGCCAGCAGCTTACAGGGGGCAAGTGAAAAACTGTTTTTT	CASSLQGASEKLFF
-	TRBV28	-	15	TRBJ1-5	TGTGCCAGCAGTTTACCAACAGGCCTCAATCAGCCCCAGCATTTT	CASSLPTGLNQPQHF
-	TRBV27	once	14	TRBJ1-2	TGTGCCAGCAGTGTGAGAAGCCCTGCTTATGGCTACACCTTC	CASSVRSPAYGYTF
TRBD1	TRBV3-1/TRBV3-2	-	16	TRBJ1-5	TGTGCCAGCAGCCACCGGACAGGGGGCGCGTCTCAGCCCCAGCATTTT	CASSHRTGGASQPQHF
-	TRBV7-9	-	14	TRBJ2-3	TGTGCCAGCAGCTTTTTGGGGGTGGCAGATACGCAGTATTTT	CASSFLGVADTQYF
-	TRBV19	-	13	TRBJ2-7	TGTGCCAGTAGTGTCGGACCTAGGTACGAGCAGTACTTC	CASSVGPRYEQYF
TRBD2	TRBV7-2	few	15	TRBJ2-5	TGTGCCAGCAGCTTAGACGCGGGGGGGCAAGAGACCCAGTACTTC	CASSLDAGGQETQYF
-	TRBV4-2	once	14	TRBJ2-7	TGTGCCAGCAGCCAAGTTCCGGAAACCTACGAGCAGTACTTC	CASSQVPETYEQYF
TRBD2	TRBV20-1	-	11	TRBJ2-1	TGCAGTGCTGGACTAGTCCGCGAGCAGTTCTTC	CSAGLVREQFF
-	TRBV6-5	-	15	TRBJ1-6	TGTGCCAGCAGGAAGGAGCTGGGGGGCAATTCACCCCTCCACTTT	CASRKELGGNSPLHF
TRBD2	TRBV3-1/TRBV3-2	once	16	TRBJ2-2	TGTGCCAGCAGCCGTCATAAGGGACTAGCGGTCGGGGAGCTGTTTTTT	CASSRHKGLAVGELFF
TRBD1	TRBV6-1	-	14	TRBJ1-1	TGTGCCAGCAGTGAAACAGGGGGTTTCACTGAAGCTTTCTTT	CASSETGGFTEAFF
-	TRBV27	-	15	TRBJ2-7	TGTGCCAGCAGTTTCCGCGGGGGCCACTCCTACGAGCAGTACTTC	CASSFRGGHSYEQYF
-	TRBV28	-	12	TRBJ1-2	TGTGCCAGCAGTTCGAATCCTGCGGTGATACCGTTC	CASSSNPAVIPF
TRBD2	TRBV3-1/TRBV3-2	-	16	TRBJ2-5	TGTGCCAGCAGCGCCAGTCGAGCGACGAGGGAGGGGACCCAGTACTTC	CASSASRATREGTQYF
-	TRBV7-2	-	13	TRBJ2-5	TGTGCCAGCAGCTTAGTGAATCAAGAGACCCAGTACTTC	CASSLVNQETQYF
-	TRBV6-5	few	14	TRBJ2-7	TGTGCCAGCACGACCGAGCAGGTGGCCTACGAGCAGTACTTC	CASTTEQVAYEQYF